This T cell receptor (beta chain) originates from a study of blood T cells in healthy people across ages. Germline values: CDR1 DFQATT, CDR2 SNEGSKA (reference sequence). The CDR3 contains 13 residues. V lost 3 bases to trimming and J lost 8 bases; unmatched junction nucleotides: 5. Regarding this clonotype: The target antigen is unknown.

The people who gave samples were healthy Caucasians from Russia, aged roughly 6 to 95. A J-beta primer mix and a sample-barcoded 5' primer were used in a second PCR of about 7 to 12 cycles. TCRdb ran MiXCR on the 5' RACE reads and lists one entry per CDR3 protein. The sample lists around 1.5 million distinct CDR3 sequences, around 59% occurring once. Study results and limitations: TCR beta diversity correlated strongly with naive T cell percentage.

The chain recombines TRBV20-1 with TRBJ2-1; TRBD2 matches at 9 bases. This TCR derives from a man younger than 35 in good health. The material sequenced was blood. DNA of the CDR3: TGCAGTGCTAGGGGACTAGCCCGTGATGAGCAGTTCTTC. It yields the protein CSARGLARDEQFF.